Below are 7 T cell receptor beta chains sequenced from a single sample in a study of blood T cell repertoires in COVID-19. Repertoires were generated with immunoSEQ multiplex PCR, while TCRdb's copy carries only in-frame clones and drops some. The sample contains about 80,000 clones, around 81% of which appear only once. Specimen: peripheral blood. These receptors were collected from a human donor in a cohort sampled during active COVID-19.

The gene calls are TRBV6-2 or TRBV6-3 and TRBJ2-7; D may be TRBD2 (5 bases). The germline V gene encodes CDR1 MNHEY and CDR2 SVGEGT. Trimming took off 2 bases at V and 7 bases at J, with 12 bases between the two ends. The CDR3 extends over 13 amino acids. This chain's CDR3 is CASSYRGPGEQYF. CDR3 in DNA: TGTGCCAGCAGTTACAGAGGGCCGGGGGAGCAGTACTTC.

This chain uses TRBV19 with TRBJ1-1; no clear D gene. Germline-derived CDR1 and CDR2 are LNHDA and SQIVND (reference sequence). The CDR3 has 13 residues. The V end was cut by 2 bases, the J end by 6 bases, with 10 bases between. CDR3 region: CASSISGGAEAFF. The CDR3 DNA reads as TGTGCCAGTAGTATAAGTGGCGGAGCTGAAGCTTTCTTT.

The rearrangement joins TRBV11-2 to TRBJ2-7; TRBD2 matches at 14 bases. Germline V gene data show CDR1 as SGHAT and CDR2 as FQNNGV. Trimming at V came to 5 bases and at J to 4 bases, leaving 10 bases not matched to a gene. This CDR3 is built from 17 residues. The CDR3 region is CASSPWGLAGVRYEQYV. The CDR3 bases are TGTGCCAGCAGCCCCTGGGGACTAGCGGGAGTAAGATACGAGCAGTACGTC.

This chain joins TRBV5-1 and TRBJ2-3, with no clear D. The CDR3 is 14 amino acids. The V and J ends lost 1 base and 0 bases respectively, with 6 bases between them. Germline-derived CDR1 and CDR2 are SGHRS and YFSETQ. CDR3: CASSLQTSTDTQYF. In nucleotides, the CDR3 is TGCGCCAGCAGCTTGCAGACTAGCACAGATACGCAGTATTTT.

This chain connects TRBV28 to TRBJ1-1, with D possibly TRBD1 on 5 matching bases. CDR1 is MDHEN, CDR2 SYDVKM, per germline. Trimming took 4 bases from V and 9 from J, leaving 21 bases between them. The CDR3 is 15 amino acids. In nucleotides, the CDR3 is TGTGCCAGCAGTTCCCTTCGACAGATCAGTTCGAAAGCTTTCTTT. Its protein product is CASSSLRQISSKAFF.

The chain couples TRBV4-1 to TRBJ2-2; D is undetermined. Trimming pared 3 bases from V and 0 bases from J, leaving 11 bases between. Per germline, CDR1 MGHRA and CDR2 YSYEKL. This CDR3 is built from 16 residues. CDR3 region: CASSQPRLTNTGELFF. For the CDR3, the DNA is TGCGCCAGCAGCCAGCCGCGACTTACGAACACCGGGGAGCTGTTTTTT.

The rearrangement uses TRBV5-1 and TRBJ1-2, with D unresolved. This CDR3 contains 15 residues. CDR1 is SGHRS, CDR2 YFSETQ, per germline. V was shortened by 0 bases and J by 2 bases, with 11 bases between the two germline ends. CDR3 residues: CASSLAPLGNYGYTF. The CDR3 DNA reads as TGCGCCAGCAGCTTGGCACCGCTAGGAAACTATGGCTACACCTTC.